The 11 T cell receptor beta chains below were found in one sample sequenced in a study of OX40 agonist ivuxolimab in advanced cancers. Assay: immunoSEQ multiplex PCR; the TCRdb copy retains only in-frame clones and omits some. This sample has tens of thousands of clones, with about 88% found just once. This specimen was CD4+ or CD8+ T cells sorted from blood, taken in a trial of the OX40 agonist ivuxolimab. Every receptor here comes from an adult with an advanced solid tumor such as melanoma, head and neck, liver or kidney cancer.

The chain employs TRBV5-1 and TRBJ2-1; 8 nucleotides align to TRBD2. The CDR3 extends over 16 amino acids. Trimming removed 3 bases from V and 5 bases from J; junction bases left unmatched: 10. CDR1 and CDR2 from the germline V gene are SGHRS and YFSETQ. Written as DNA, the CDR3 is TGCGCCAGCAGCTCTGAGCGGGGGTCTATCCACAATGAGCAGTTCTTC. Amino acids: CASSSERGSIHNEQFF.

The V call is TRBV28, the J call TRBJ2-1, with D possibly matching TRBD2 (5 bases). Per the germline V gene, CDR1 is MDHEN and CDR2 is SYDVKM. Trimming cost V 3 bases and J 10 bases, with 19 bases left between them. CDR3 length equals 15 residues. CDR3 region: CASSFLDGLGGEQFF. The CDR3, as DNA: TGTGCCAGCAGTTTTCTGGACGGCCTGGGCGGGGAGCAGTTCTTC.

The rearrangement joins TRBV15 to TRBJ2-1, with 16 nucleotides matching TRBD2. After removal of 10 bases from V and 3 bases from J, the junction contained 15 bases not matched to a gene. The CDR3 totals 19 residues. Germline values: CDR1 LNHNV, CDR2 YYDKDF (reference sequence). The CDR3 region is CAIDVLAGTSGGDYNEQFF. The CDR3 DNA reads TGTGCCATCGACGTCCTAGCCGGGACTAGCGGGGGGGACTACAATGAGCAGTTCTTC.

The V call is TRBV28, the J call TRBJ1-2; D uncertain. Germline CDR1 reads MDHEN; CDR2 reads SYDVKM. The CDR3 has 14 amino acids. Between the trimmed V and J ends, which lost 2 bases and 3 bases, there was a span of 10 bases. The CDR3 nucleotides read TGTGCCAGCAGTTTAGTAGTGGCAGACTATGGCTACACCTTC. Amino acid sequence: CASSLVVADYGYTF.

The chain couples TRBV6-1 to TRBJ1-2; D remains unclear. With 6 bases removed from V and 10 bases from J, the gap between germline ends came to 12 bases. The germline CDR1 and CDR2 sequences are MNHNS and SASEGT. The CDR3 has 11 amino acids. The CDR3 DNA reads as TGTGCCAGCAGGTCAGGAATTGACTACACCTTC. Translated, it gives CASRSGIDYTF.

The table lists this clone with a count of one. V and J are TRBV9 and TRBJ2-7; 7 bases fit TRBD2. Per germline, CDR1 SGDLS and CDR2 YYNGEE. Germline trimming cut 0 bases from V and 6 bases from J; bases unmatched to any gene: 9. There are 15 residues in the CDR3. The CDR3 sequence is CASSVASGLWGEQYF. The DNA for the CDR3 is TGTGCCAGCAGCGTAGCTTCGGGACTATGGGGCGAGCAGTACTTC. Based on the CDR3 plus reference TRBV9 and TRBJ2-7, the full variable domain is DSGVTQTPKHLITATGQRVTLRCSPRSGDLSVYWYQQSLDQGLQFLIQYYNGEERAKGNILERFSAQQFPDLHSELNLSSLELGDSALYFCASSVASGLWGEQYFGPGTRLTVT.

This chain uses TRBV7-9 with TRBJ2-1, with 10 bases lining up with TRBD2. CDR1 SEHNR and CDR2 FQNEAQ come from the germline V gene (reference sequence). The CDR3 spans 14 residues. V trimming: 6 bases; J trimming: 8 bases; junction bases outside the gene matches: 7. This chain's CDR3 is CASRETSGSYEQFF. The CDR3 DNA is TGTGCCAGCAGGGAGACTAGCGGGTCCTATGAGCAGTTCTTC.

This chain connects TRBV4-2 to TRBJ1-4; no reliable D call. This CDR3 spans 12 amino acids. Germline V gene sequence: CDR1 LGHNA, CDR2 YNFKEQ. Trimming removed 6 bases from V and 5 bases from J, with 7 bases in between. CDR3 bases: TGTGCCAGCAGTCGCCAAAATGAAAAACTGTTTTTT. Encoded protein: CASSRQNEKLFF.

This rearrangement joins TRBV9 to TRBJ1-1; tentatively, D is TRBD1 (5 bases). The CDR3 consists of 17 residues. The germline V and J ends were trimmed by 0 bases and 1 base, with 16 bases remaining between them. Germline-derived CDR1 and CDR2 are SGDLS and YYNGEE. CDR3 sequence reads: CASSVGGAGTWNTEAFF. CDR3 DNA: TGTGCCAGCAGCGTAGGGGGCGCCGGAACTTGGAACACTGAAGCTTTCTTT.

On this clone itself: At the DNA level, this CDR3 is encoded by other sequences in the same sample as well. CDR3: CASSTTGGNQPQHF. CDR3 in DNA: TGTGCCAGTAGTACAACAGGGGGCAATCAGCCCCAGCATTTT. The gene calls are TRBV19 and TRBJ1-5; 7 nucleotides line up with TRBD1. Germline V lookup: CDR1 LNHDA, CDR2 SQIVND (reference sequence). Trimming took 4 bases from V and 2 from J; bases not matched to a gene: 2. CDR3 size: 14 residues.

A note on this clone: A read error may account for a junction end that differs from germline. V is TRBV18 and J is TRBJ2-2; D remains ambiguous. Per the germline V gene, CDR1 is KGHSH and CDR2 is LQKENI. The CDR3 is 15 amino acids. The CDR3 here is CASSPRLEDTGELFF. As DNA, the CDR3 is TGTGCCAGCTCCCCACGACTGGAAGACACCGGGGAGCTGTTTTTT.